This TCR beta chain was sequenced during a study of control samples from healthy donors and cancer patients. The ends were cut back, 6 bases at V and 4 bases at J, with 12 bases in the middle. CDR3 size: 13 residues. CDR1 is LNHDA, CDR2 SQIVND, per germline (reference sequence). The repertoire was sequenced with immunoSEQ multiplex PCR; TCRdb's copy has only in-frame clones and lacks some. The table for this sample gives about 190,000 clones. The sequenced sample consisted of blood. The genes are TRBV19 and TRBJ1-2, with D possibly matching TRBD1 (5 bases). The receptor was isolated from a woman aged 25 to 39 in good health. The chain's CDR3 is CASRPTGGYGYTF. CDR3 sequence (DNA): TGTGCCAGTAGACCCACCGGGGGCTATGGCTACACCTTC.